This TCR beta chain was recovered during a study of T cells in Graves' hyperthyroidism and ophthalmopathy. Whole-study results and caveats: Blood also showed most of the thyroid clonotypes that were expanded above 0.001. Model predictions of ophthalmopathy came a median around 6.5 months before onset.

Amplification of TCR beta CDR3 regions was performed using RNA transcripts as template. The TCR CDR3 first-round RT-PCR relied on the HTBI primer set. TCRdb used MiXCR to reprocess the multiplex PCR reads, holding one entry per CDR3 protein. Here the sample spans roughly 750,000 distinct CDR3 sequences, around 17% being singletons. Losses at the gene ends were 1 base for V and 6 bases for J; bases not matched to a gene: 5. Germline CDR1 reads MNHEY; CDR2 reads SMNVEV (reference sequence). This CDR3 is 17 amino acids long. Uncontrolled infection, other autoimmune disease, pregnancy or lactation disqualified patients from enrolment. The PBMCs had their origin in approximately 10 ml of fresh peripheral blood. On this clonotype: What it binds is not known.

The chain couples TRBV27 to TRBJ2-2, with 13 bases that match TRBD2. The sample comprised blood. The source is a man younger than 30 with Graves' hyperthyroidism. The CDR3 spells CASSLLTSGRRSGELFF. The CDR3 DNA reads TGTGCCAGCAGTTTATTGACTAGCGGGAGGAGGTCCGGGGAGCTGTTTTTT.